This record looks at one T cell receptor (beta chain) sequence and its context. This specimen comes from a study of blood T cell repertoires in COVID-19. Using immunoSEQ multiplex PCR, the repertoire was profiled, and TCRdb retains in-frame clones only, with some absent. The sample holds 350,000 to 450,000 clones, around 89% seen once. This CDR3 is built from 12 residues. Trimming pared 6 bases from V and 7 bases from J, leaving 10 bases between. Germline CDR1 PRHDT, CDR2 FYEKMQ (reference sequence). Sequencing was done on a sample of peripheral blood. This TCR derives from a man aged 35 to 55 with acute or convalescent COVID-19. V usage is TRBV13 and J usage is TRBJ1-5; D ambiguous. The CDR3: CASSTGIQPQHF. The CDR3 DNA is TGTGCCAGCAGTACGGGGATACAGCCCCAGCATTTT.